The subject of this entry is one T cell receptor (beta chain). The target antigen is unknown. Libraries were prepared by immunoSEQ multiplex PCR; TCRdb keeps only in-frame clonotypes and omits some of them. This sample has 150,000 to 200,000 clones, with about 90% found just once. In germline, CDR1 is SGHRS, CDR2 YFSETQ. V lost 0 bases to trimming and J lost 6 bases; unmatched junction nucleotides: 12. CDR3 length: 18 amino acids. The data originate from a study of cytomegalovirus exposure and HLA in healthy donors. About the research overall: The roughly 130 validation repertoires used the same platform as the roughly 700 first-cohort repertoires (as reported by a later analysis). Study results and limitations: Rare TCR sequences dominated, though some public TCRs recurred in many donors. Cytomegalovirus association was assigned to approximately 160 TCR beta chains. According to a subsequent analysis, TCR clusters from the first cohort were inclined to appear together in the 110 or so validation repertoires.

The TCR originated in a man between 18 and 35 years old in good health and CMV-seropositive. This sequence joins TRBV5-1 and TRBJ2-1, with TRBD2 matching 10 bases. Sequencing was done on a sample of PBMCs. CDR3 loop: CASSLAPSGSWIGNEQFF. CDR3 nucleotides: TGCGCCAGCAGCTTGGCTCCTAGCGGGAGTTGGATTGGCAATGAGCAGTTCTTC.